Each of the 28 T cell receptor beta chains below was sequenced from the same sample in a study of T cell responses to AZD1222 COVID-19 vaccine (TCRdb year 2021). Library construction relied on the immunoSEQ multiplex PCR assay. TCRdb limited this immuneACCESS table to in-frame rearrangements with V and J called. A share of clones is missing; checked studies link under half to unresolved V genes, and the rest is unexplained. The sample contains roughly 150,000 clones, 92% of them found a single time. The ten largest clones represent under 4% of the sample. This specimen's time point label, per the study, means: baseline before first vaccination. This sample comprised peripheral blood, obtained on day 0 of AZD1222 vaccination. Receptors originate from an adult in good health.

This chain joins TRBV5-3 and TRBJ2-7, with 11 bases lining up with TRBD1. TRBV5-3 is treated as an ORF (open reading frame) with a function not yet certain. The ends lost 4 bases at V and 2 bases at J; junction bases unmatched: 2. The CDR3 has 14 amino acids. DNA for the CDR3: TGTGCCAGAAGCGCGGACAGGGGGCCCTACGAGCAGTACTTC. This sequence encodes CARSADRGPYEQYF.

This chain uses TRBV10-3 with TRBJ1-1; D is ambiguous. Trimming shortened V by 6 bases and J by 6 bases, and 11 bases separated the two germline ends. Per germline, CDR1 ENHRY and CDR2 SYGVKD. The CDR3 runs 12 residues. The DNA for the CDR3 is TGTGCCATCAGCCCCGAGGCCGCTGAAGCTTTCTTT. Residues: CAISPEAAEAFF.

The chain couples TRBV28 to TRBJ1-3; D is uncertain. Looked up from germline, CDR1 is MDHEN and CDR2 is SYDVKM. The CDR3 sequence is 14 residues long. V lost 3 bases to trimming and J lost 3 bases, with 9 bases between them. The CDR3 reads CASSFRAFGNTIYF. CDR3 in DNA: TGTGCCAGCAGTTTTAGGGCGTTTGGAAACACCATATATTTT.

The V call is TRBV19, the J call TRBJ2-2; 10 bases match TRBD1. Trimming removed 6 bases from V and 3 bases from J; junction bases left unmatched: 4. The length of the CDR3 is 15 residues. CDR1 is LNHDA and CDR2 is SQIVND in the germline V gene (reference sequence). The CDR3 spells CASRPGQGYTGELFF. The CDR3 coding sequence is TGTGCCAGTAGGCCGGGACAGGGGTACACCGGGGAGCTGTTTTTT. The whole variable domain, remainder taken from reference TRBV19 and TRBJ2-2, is DGGITQSPKYLFRKEGQNVTLSCEQNLNHDAMYWYRQDPGQGLRLIYYSQIVNDFQKGDIAEGYSVSREKKESFPLTVTSAQKNPTAFYLCASRPGQGYTGELFFGEGSRLTVL.

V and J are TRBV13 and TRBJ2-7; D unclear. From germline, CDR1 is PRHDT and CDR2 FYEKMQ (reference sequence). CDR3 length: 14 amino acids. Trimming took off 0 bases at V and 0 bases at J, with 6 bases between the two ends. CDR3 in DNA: TGTGCCAGCAGCTTAGGCATTTACTCCTACGAGCAGTACTTC. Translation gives CASSLGIYSYEQYF.

The CDR3 loop is CAQLPITDTQYF. CDR3 DNA: TGTGCCCAACTTCCGATCACAGATACGCAGTATTTT. The genes are TRBV21-1 and TRBJ2-3; the table calls TRBD2, which could not be checked here. TRBV21-1 represents a pseudogene. The CDR3 consists of 12 residues.

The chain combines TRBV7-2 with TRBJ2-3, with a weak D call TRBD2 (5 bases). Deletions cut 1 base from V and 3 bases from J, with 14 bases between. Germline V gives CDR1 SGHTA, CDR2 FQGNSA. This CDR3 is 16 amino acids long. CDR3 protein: CASSLDRATGTDTQYF. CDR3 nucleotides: TGTGCCAGCAGCTTAGACCGGGCGACGGGGACAGATACGCAGTATTTT.

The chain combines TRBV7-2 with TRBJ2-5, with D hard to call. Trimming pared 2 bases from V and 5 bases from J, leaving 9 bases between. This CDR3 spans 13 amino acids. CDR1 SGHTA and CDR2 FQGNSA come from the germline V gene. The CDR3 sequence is CASSLSGRETQYF. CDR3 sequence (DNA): TGTGCCAGCAGCTTATCGGGCCGGGAGACCCAGTACTTC.

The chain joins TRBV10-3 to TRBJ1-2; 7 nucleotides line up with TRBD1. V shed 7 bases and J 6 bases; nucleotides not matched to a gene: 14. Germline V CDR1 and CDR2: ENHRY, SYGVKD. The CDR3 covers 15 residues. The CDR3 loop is CAITREGARRDGYTF. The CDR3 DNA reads TGTGCCATCACCCGGGAGGGGGCTAGGCGGGATGGCTACACCTTC.

CDR3 nucleotides: TGTGCCAGCAGTTACCCCCCAGGCGACGGCTACACCTTC. It encodes CASSYPPGDGYTF. The rearrangement links TRBV6-9 to TRBJ1-2, with D uncertain. The CDR3 sequence is 13 residues long. CDR1 is MNHGY, CDR2 SVAAGI, per germline. Trimming removed 3 bases at V and 8 bases at J, with 13 bases between.

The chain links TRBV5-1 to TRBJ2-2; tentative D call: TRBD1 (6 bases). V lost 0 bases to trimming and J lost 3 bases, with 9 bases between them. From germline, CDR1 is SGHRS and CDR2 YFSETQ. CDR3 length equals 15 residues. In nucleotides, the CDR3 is TGCGCCAGCAGCTTGGGGGCAGGGGACACCGGGGAGCTGTTTTTT. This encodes CASSLGAGDTGELFF. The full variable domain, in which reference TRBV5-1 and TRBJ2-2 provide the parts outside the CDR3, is KAGVTQTPRYLIKTRGQQVTLSCSPISGHRSVSWYQQTPGQGLQFLFEYFSETQRNKGNFPGRFSGRQFSNSRSEMNVSTLELGDSALYLCASSLGAGDTGELFFGEGSRLTVL.

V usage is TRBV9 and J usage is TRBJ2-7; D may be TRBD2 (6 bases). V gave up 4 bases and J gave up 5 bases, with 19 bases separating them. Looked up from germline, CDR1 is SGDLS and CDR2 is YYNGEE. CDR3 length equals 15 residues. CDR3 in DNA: TGTGCCAGCAGCCTAGAGGGTTGGGAGGTCCACGAGCAGTACTTC. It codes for CASSLEGWEVHEQYF.

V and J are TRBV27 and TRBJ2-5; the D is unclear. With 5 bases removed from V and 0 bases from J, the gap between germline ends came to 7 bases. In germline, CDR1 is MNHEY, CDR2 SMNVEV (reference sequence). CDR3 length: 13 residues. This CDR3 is CASSTGHQETQYF. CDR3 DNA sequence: TGTGCCAGCAGTACGGGCCACCAAGAGACCCAGTACTTC.

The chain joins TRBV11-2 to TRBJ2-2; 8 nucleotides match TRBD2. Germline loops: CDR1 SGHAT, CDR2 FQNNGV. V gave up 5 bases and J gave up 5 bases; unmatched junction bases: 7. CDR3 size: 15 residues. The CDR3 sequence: CASSTSGSWTGELFF. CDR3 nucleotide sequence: TGTGCCAGCAGCACAAGCGGGAGCTGGACCGGGGAGCTGTTTTTT.

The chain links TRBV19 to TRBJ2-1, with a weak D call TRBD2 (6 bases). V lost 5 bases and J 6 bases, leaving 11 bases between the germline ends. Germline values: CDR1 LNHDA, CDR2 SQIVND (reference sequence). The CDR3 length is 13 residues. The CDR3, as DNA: TGTGCCAGTAGTCCGGGACTCCTCAATGAGCAGTTCTTC. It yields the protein CASSPGLLNEQFF.

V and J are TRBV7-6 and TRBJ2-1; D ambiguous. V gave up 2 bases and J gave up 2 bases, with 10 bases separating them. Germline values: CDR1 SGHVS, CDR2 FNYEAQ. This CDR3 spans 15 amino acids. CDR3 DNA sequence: TGTGCCAGCAGCTTACTCGCTGGGCCCTACAATGAGCAGTTCTTC. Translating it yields CASSLLAGPYNEQFF.

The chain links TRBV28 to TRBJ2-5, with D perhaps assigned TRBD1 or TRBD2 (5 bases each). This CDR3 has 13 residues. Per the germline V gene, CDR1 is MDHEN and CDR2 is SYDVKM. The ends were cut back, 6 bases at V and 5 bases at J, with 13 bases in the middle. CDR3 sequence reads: CASRGVVWETQYF. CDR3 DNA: TGTGCCAGCAGGGGGGTGGTCTGGGAGACCCAGTACTTC.

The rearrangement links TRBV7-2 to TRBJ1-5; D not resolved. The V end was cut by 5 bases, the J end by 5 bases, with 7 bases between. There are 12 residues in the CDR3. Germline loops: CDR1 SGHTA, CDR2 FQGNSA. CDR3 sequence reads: CASSPLDQPQHF. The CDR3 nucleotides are TGTGCCAGCAGCCCTCTGGATCAGCCCCAGCATTTT.

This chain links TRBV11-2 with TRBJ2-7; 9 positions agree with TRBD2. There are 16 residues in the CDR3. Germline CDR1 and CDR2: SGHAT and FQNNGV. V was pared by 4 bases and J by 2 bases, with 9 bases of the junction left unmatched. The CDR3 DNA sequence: TGTGCCAGCAGCTCTTTACCGGGACTAGCAGCCTACGAGCAGTACTTC. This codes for CASSSLPGLAAYEQYF.

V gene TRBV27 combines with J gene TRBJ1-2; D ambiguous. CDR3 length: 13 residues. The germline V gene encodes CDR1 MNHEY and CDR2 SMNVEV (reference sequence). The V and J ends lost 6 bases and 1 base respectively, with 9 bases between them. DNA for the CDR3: TGTGCCAGCAGCCCGGGCCTTAACTATGGCTACACCTTC. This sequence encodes CASSPGLNYGYTF.

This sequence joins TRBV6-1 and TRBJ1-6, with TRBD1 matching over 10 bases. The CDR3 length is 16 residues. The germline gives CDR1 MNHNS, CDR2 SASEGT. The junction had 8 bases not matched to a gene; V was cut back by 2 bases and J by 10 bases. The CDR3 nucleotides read TGTGCCAGCAGTGAATGGACAGGGGGGACATACTCACCCCTCCACTTT. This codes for CASSEWTGGTYSPLHF.

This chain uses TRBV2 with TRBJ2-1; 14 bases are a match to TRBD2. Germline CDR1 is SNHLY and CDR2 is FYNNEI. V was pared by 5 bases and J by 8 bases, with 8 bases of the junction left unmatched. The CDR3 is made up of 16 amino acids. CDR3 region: CASSYGTSGSRHEQFF. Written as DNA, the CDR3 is TGTGCCAGCAGTTACGGGACTAGCGGGAGTAGGCATGAGCAGTTCTTC. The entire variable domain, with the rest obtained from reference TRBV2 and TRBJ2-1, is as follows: EPEVTQTPSHQVTQMGQEVILRCVPISNHLYFYWYRQILGQKVEFLVSFYNNEISEKSEIFDDQFSVERPDGSNFTLKIRSTKLEDSAMYFCASSYGTSGSRHEQFFGPGTRLTVL.

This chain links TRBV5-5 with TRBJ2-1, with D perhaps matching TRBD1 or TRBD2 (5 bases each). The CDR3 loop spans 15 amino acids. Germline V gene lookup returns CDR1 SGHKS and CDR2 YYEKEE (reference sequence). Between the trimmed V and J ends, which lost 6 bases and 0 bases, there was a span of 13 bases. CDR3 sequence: CASIRGANSYNEQFF. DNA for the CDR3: TGTGCCAGCATCCGGGGCGCGAACTCCTACAATGAGCAGTTCTTC.

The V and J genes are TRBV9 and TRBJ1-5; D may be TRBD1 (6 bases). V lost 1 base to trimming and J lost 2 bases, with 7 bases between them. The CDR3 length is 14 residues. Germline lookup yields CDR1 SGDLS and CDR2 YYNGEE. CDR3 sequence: CASSVSGGNQPQHF. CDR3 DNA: TGTGCCAGCAGCGTATCAGGGGGCAATCAGCCCCAGCATTTT. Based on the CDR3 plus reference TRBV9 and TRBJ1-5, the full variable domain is DSGVTQTPKHLITATGQRVTLRCSPRSGDLSVYWYQQSLDQGLQFLIQYYNGEERAKGNILERFSAQQFPDLHSELNLSSLELGDSALYFCASSVSGGNQPQHFGDGTRLSIL.

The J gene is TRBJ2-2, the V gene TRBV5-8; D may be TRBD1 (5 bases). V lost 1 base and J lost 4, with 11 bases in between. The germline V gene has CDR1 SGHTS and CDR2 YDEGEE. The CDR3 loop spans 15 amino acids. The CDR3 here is CASSLYRQGTGELFF. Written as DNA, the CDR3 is TGTGCCAGCAGCTTGTATAGGCAGGGCACCGGGGAGCTGTTTTTT. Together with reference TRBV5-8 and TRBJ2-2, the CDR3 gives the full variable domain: EAGVTQSPTHLIKTRGQQATLRCSPISGHTSVYWYQQALGLGLQFLLWYDEGEERNRGNFPPRFSGRQFPNYSSELNVNALELEDSALYLCASSLYRQGTGELFFGEGSRLTVL.

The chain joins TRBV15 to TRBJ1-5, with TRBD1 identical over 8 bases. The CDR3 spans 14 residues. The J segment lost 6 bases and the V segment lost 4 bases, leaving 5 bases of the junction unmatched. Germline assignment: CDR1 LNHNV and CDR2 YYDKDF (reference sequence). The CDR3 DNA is TGTGCCACCAGCAAACCCGACAGGGGTCAGCCCCAGCATTTT. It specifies CATSKPDRGQPQHF.

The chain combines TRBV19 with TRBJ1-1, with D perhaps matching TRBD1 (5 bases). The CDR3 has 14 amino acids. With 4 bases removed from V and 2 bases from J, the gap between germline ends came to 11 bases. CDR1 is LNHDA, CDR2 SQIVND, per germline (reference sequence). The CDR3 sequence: CASSTDQGNTEAFF. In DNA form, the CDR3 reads TGTGCCAGTAGTACAGACCAGGGCAACACTGAAGCTTTCTTT.

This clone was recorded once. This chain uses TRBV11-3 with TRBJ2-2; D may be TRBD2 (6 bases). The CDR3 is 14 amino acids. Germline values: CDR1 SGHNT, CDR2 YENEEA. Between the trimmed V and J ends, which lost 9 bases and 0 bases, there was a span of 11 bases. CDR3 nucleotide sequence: TGTGCCAGTGGGGGACTGCCGAACACCGGGGAGCTGTTTTTT. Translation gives CASGGLPNTGELFF. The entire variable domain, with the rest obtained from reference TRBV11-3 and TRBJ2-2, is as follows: EAGVVQSPRYKIIEKKQPVAFWCNPISGHNTLYWYLQNLGQGPELLIRYENEEAVDDSQLPKDRFSAERLKGVDSTLKIQPAELGDSAVYLCASGGLPNTGELFFGEGSRLTVL.